Sequencing of this TCR beta chain was carried out in a study of cytomegalovirus exposure and HLA in healthy donors. This CDR3 contains 13 residues. This table comes from immunoSEQ multiplex PCR, and its TCRdb copy is limited to in-frame clones, with some not included. This sample has about 250,000 clones, with roughly 89% found just once. The chain couples TRBV21-1 to TRBJ2-1; TRBD1 was called by the table and not checked on the DNA. TRBV21-1 is deemed a pseudogene. This receptor was identified in a man between 18 and 29 years old in good health and CMV-seronegative. The sample was PBMCs. The CDR3 loop is CATAMDRNNEQFF. The CDR3 DNA sequence: TGTGCCACCGCAATGGACAGAAACAATGAGCAGTTCTTC.